Presented here are 28 T cell receptor beta chains from one specimen sequenced in a study of blood T cell repertoires in COVID-19. The assay was immunoSEQ multiplex PCR, and TCRdb's table has in-frame clones only and misses some. This sample has about 210,000 clones, with 92% found just once. Specimen: peripheral blood. Receptor source: a man aged 25 to 45 with acute or convalescent COVID-19.

The rearrangement links TRBV5-1 to TRBJ1-6; TRBD1 matches 9 bases. With 0 bases clipped from V and 9 bases from J, the junction kept 7 bases outside the gene matches. Per germline, CDR1 SGHRS and CDR2 YFSETQ. This CDR3 has 16 amino acids. CDR3 region: CASSLGSGTGTSPLHF. The CDR3 DNA follows: TGCGCCAGCAGCTTGGGGTCCGGGACAGGGACTTCACCCCTCCACTTT.

CDR3 protein: CASRLAGAANEQFF. CDR3 in DNA: TGTGCCAGCAGGCTAGCGGGAGCTGCCAATGAGCAGTTCTTC. The V call is TRBV6-6, the J call TRBJ2-1; 10 bases fit TRBD2. This CDR3 is built from 14 residues. V shed 6 bases and J 6 bases; nucleotides not matched to a gene: 5. Germline-derived CDR1 and CDR2 are MNHNY and SVGAGI (reference sequence).

This sequence joins TRBV5-5 and TRBJ2-1; 7 bases are a match to TRBD1. V shed 4 bases and J 4 bases; nucleotides not matched to a gene: 8. CDR3 size: 15 residues. Germline V lookup: CDR1 SGHKS, CDR2 YYEKEE (reference sequence). The CDR3 here is CASSRTGTDYNEQFF. CDR3 DNA: TGTGCCAGCAGCAGGACCGGGACAGATTACAATGAGCAGTTCTTC.

This clone was detected once. The chain recombines TRBV6-5 with TRBJ1-1; D is perhaps TRBD1 (5 bases). Trimming stripped 5 bases from V and 5 bases from J, with 18 bases between. The germline V gene encodes CDR1 MNHEY and CDR2 SVGAGI. The CDR3 has 15 amino acids. CDR3 DNA sequence: TGTGCCAGCAGTCCTACCTGGATGGGGGGGACTGAAGCTTTCTTT. Amino acids: CASSPTWMGGTEAFF.

The rearrangement joins TRBV19 to TRBJ1-5; perhaps TRBD1 as D (6 bases). V was clipped by 9 bases and J by 9 bases, with 24 bases between them. Germline V lookup: CDR1 LNHDA, CDR2 SQIVND (reference sequence). The CDR3 loop spans 15 amino acids. CDR3 sequence (DNA): TGTGCCAGCTCGACAGGCACCGCCGGCGGGGGGCCCCAGCATTTT. This sequence encodes CASSTGTAGGGPQHF. Looking up the rest from reference TRBV19 and TRBJ1-5 gives the full variable domain: DGGITQSPKYLFRKEGQNVTLSCEQNLNHDAMYWYRQDPGQGLRLIYYSQIVNDFQKGDIAEGYSVSREKKESFPLTVTSAQKNPTAFYLCASSTGTAGGGPQHFGDGTRLSIL.

This clone was counted between two and nine times. The genes are TRBV7-8 and TRBJ1-2, with no clear D. V lost 1 base, J lost 0 bases, and 6 bases lay in between. Germline V CDR1 and CDR2: SGHVS, FQNEAQ. The CDR3 loop spans 14 amino acids. The CDR3, as DNA: TGTGCCAGCAGCTTAGTGTCTACTAACTATGGCTACACCTTC. It codes for CASSLVSTNYGYTF.

The chain carries TRBV7-6 and TRBJ1-2, with D unresolved. Germline V lookup: CDR1 SGHVS, CDR2 FNYEAQ. CDR3 length: 13 amino acids. V dropped 5 bases and J dropped 4 bases, with 11 bases sitting between them. As DNA, the CDR3 is TGTGCCAGCAGCCCTGTGGGAGGCTATGGCTACACCTTC. Translating it yields CASSPVGGYGYTF. The variable domain in full, with the rest retrieved from reference TRBV7-6 and TRBJ1-2, is GAGVSQSPRYKVTKRGQDVALRCDPISGHVSLYWYRQALGQGPEFLTYFNYEAQQDKSGLPNDRFSAERPEGSISTLTIQRTEQRDSAMYRCASSPVGGYGYTFGSGTRLTVV.

The V gene is TRBV7-8, the J gene TRBJ1-5, with 8 bases lining up with TRBD1. CDR3 length equals 15 residues. The trim removed 6 bases at V and 6 bases at J, leaving 10 bases unmatched. The germline V gene has CDR1 SGHVS and CDR2 FQNEAQ. CDR3 region: CASRPDRASIQPQHF. The CDR3 DNA reads TGTGCCAGCAGACCGGACAGGGCGTCGATTCAGCCCCAGCATTTT.

The chain recombines TRBV5-1 with TRBJ2-5; weak D call: TRBD1 (5 bases). The V end was cut by 7 bases, the J end by 1 base, with 17 bases between. Germline values: CDR1 SGHRS, CDR2 YFSETQ. The CDR3 has 15 residues. For the CDR3, the DNA is TGCGCCAGCTCCCTCTTGTCTAGGGGCCAAGAGACCCAGTACTTC. Protein sequence: CASSLLSRGQETQYF.

The chain joins TRBV15 to TRBJ1-2; D is uncertain. Germline lookup yields CDR1 LNHNV and CDR2 YYDKDF (reference sequence). The CDR3 extends over 14 amino acids. V was pared by 2 bases and J by 8 bases, with 15 bases between. CDR3: CATSRPMPTRGYTF. The CDR3 coding sequence is TGTGCCACCAGCAGACCGATGCCCACTCGAGGCTACACCTTC.

Here the CDR3 DNA reads TGTGCCAGCAAAGCGGGTAACGCGAACACCGGGGAGCTGTTTTTT. Translation: CASKAGNANTGELFF. The chain uses TRBV7-3 and TRBJ2-2; TRBD2 might be the D (6 bases). CDR1 SGHTA and CDR2 FQGTGA come from the germline V gene. V dropped 7 bases and J dropped 0 bases, with 12 bases sitting between them. The CDR3 extends over 15 amino acids. Together with reference TRBV7-3 and TRBJ2-2, the CDR3 gives the full variable domain: GAGVSQTPSNKVTEKGKYVELRCDPISGHTALYWYRQSLGQGPEFLIYFQGTGAADDSGLPNDRFFAVRPEGSVSTLKIQRTERGDSAVYLCASKAGNANTGELFFGEGSRLTVL.

The chain employs TRBV5-4 and TRBJ2-3; the match to TRBD1 covers 7 bases. The germline V gene encodes CDR1 SGHNT and CDR2 YYREEE (reference sequence). The V segment lost 0 bases and the J segment 0 bases; nucleotides outside the gene matches: 4. The CDR3 is made up of 16 amino acids. CDR3 sequence (DNA): TGTGCCAGCAGCTTGGGACAGGGACCTAGCACAGATACGCAGTATTTT. It yields the protein CASSLGQGPSTDTQYF.

This chain connects TRBV5-5 to TRBJ2-2; a possible D gene is TRBD1 (6 bases). V was trimmed by 3 bases and J by 6 bases, leaving 12 bases between them. This CDR3 is 14 amino acids long. Germline assignment: CDR1 SGHKS and CDR2 YYEKEE (reference sequence). The CDR3 reads CASSSYREAGELFF. The DNA for the CDR3 is TGTGCCAGCAGCTCGTACAGGGAAGCCGGGGAGCTGTTTTTT.

V usage is TRBV4-2 and J usage is TRBJ2-1; possibly TRBD2 for D (6 bases). The CDR3 spans 17 residues. Trimming took 3 bases from V and 0 from J, leaving 15 bases between them. Germline lookup yields CDR1 LGHNA and CDR2 YNFKEQ. The CDR3, as DNA: TGTGCCAGCAGCCAGCGGGACGCATTTAGCTCCTACAATGAGCAGTTCTTC. Its translation: CASSQRDAFSSYNEQFF.

This chain links TRBV18 with TRBJ1-2; 9 bases are a match to TRBD1. The CDR3 has 15 amino acids. Germline CDR1 is KGHSH and CDR2 is LQKENI. Trimming at V came to 3 bases and at J to 1 base, leaving 3 bases not matched to a gene. CDR3 nucleotide sequence: TGTGCCAGCTCACCGGTGGACAGGGGTAACTATGGCTACACCTTC. It yields the protein CASSPVDRGNYGYTF.

The genes are TRBV27 and TRBJ1-5, with a tentative D call TRBD1 (6 bases). The germline V gene encodes CDR1 MNHEY and CDR2 SMNVEV (reference sequence). The CDR3 runs to 14 residues. With 2 bases removed from V and 4 bases from J, the gap between germline ends came to 9 bases. The DNA of the CDR3 is TGTGCCAGCAGTTTAAAAAGGGGGAATCAGCCCCAGCATTTT. Residues: CASSLKRGNQPQHF.

In regard to this clone: The sample holds other DNA sequences that translate to the same CDR3. The chain carries TRBV30 and TRBJ2-3; 8 bases map to TRBD2. J lost 3 bases, V lost 0 bases, and 2 bases had no gene match. Germline V gene sequence: CDR1 GTSNPN, CDR2 SVGIG (reference sequence). The CDR3 runs 14 residues. The CDR3 region is CAWSVLAGTDTQYF. The DNA for the CDR3 is TGTGCCTGGAGTGTCTTAGCGGGGACAGATACGCAGTATTTT.

The genes are TRBV27 and TRBJ1-2, with D tentatively TRBD1 (6 bases). Germline CDR1 is MNHEY and CDR2 is SMNVEV (reference sequence). Deletions cut 7 bases from V and 3 bases from J, with 15 bases between. The CDR3 has 14 residues. For the CDR3, the DNA is TGTGCCAGCACCCCTTCCGCAGGGGACTATGGCTACACCTTC. Translated: CASTPSAGDYGYTF.

This chain links TRBV5-1 with TRBJ2-5, with a possible D match to TRBD1 (6 bases). The CDR3 totals 14 residues. With 4 bases removed from V and 3 bases from J, the gap between germline ends came to 13 bases. Germline CDR1 is SGHRS and CDR2 is YFSETQ. CDR3 sequence reads: CASSKTGPKETQYF. The DNA for the CDR3 is TGCGCCAGCAGCAAGACAGGACCCAAAGAGACCCAGTACTTC. The whole variable domain, filled in from reference TRBV5-1 and TRBJ2-5, reads KAGVTQTPRYLIKTRGQQVTLSCSPISGHRSVSWYQQTPGQGLQFLFEYFSETQRNKGNFPGRFSGRQFSNSRSEMNVSTLELGDSALYLCASSKTGPKETQYFGPGTRLLVL.

The chain recombines TRBV6-1 with TRBJ1-2, with D possibly matching TRBD1 (5 bases). V dropped 2 bases and J dropped 4 bases, with 14 bases sitting between them. The CDR3 is made up of 15 amino acids. Germline assignment: CDR1 MNHNS and CDR2 SASEGT. CDR3 in DNA: TGTGCCAGCAGTGAAAGGGGATCGAACGGCTATGGCTACACCTTC. As protein: CASSERGSNGYGYTF.

The chain carries TRBV10-1 and TRBJ2-1, with D uncertain. Trimming removed 3 bases from V and 9 bases from J, with 15 bases in between. The germline V gene has CDR1 WNHNN and CDR2 SYGVQD (reference sequence). The length of the CDR3 is 14 residues. The CDR3 protein is CASSDLGLNGEQFF. CDR3 nucleotides: TGCGCCAGCAGTGATTTGGGCCTTAACGGTGAGCAGTTCTTC.

The chain carries TRBV10-2 and TRBJ2-5, with D maybe TRBD2 (5 bases). This CDR3 has 14 residues. Trimming left V 6 bases short and J 1 base short, with 12 bases between. Germline assignment: CDR1 WSHSY and CDR2 SAAADI. CDR3 region: CASRALDFQETQYF. CDR3 nucleotides: TGCGCCAGCAGGGCCCTGGACTTCCAAGAGACCCAGTACTTC.

A few counts support this clone. This chain joins TRBV2 and TRBJ1-3; D gene uncertain. The CDR3 is 13 amino acids. Germline V CDR1 and CDR2: SNHLY, FYNNEI. Deletions cut 4 bases from V and 4 bases from J, with 8 bases between. CDR3 in DNA: TGTGCCAGCAGTGGGGTCAGGGGAAACACCATATATTTT. Encoded protein: CASSGVRGNTIYF.

The V call is TRBV6-5, the J call TRBJ2-7; 8 bases fit TRBD1. The CDR3 extends over 16 amino acids. After removal of 1 base from V and 1 base from J, the junction contained 6 bases not matched to a gene. Per germline, CDR1 MNHEY and CDR2 SVGAGI. CDR3 protein: CASSYWTGSKSYEQYF. CDR3 nucleotide sequence: TGTGCCAGCAGTTACTGGACAGGGTCCAAATCCTACGAGCAGTACTTC.

The chain employs TRBV30 and TRBJ1-4, with a weak D call TRBD1 (5 bases). This CDR3 is 14 amino acids long. The germline gives CDR1 GTSNPN, CDR2 SVGIG (reference sequence). The V and J ends lost 8 bases and 7 bases respectively, with 20 bases between them. The CDR3 loop is CARGGRTLGEKLFF. Written as DNA, the CDR3 is TGTGCCCGGGGGGGGAGGACGTTGGGTGAAAAACTGTTTTTT.

The chain is built from TRBV5-1 and TRBJ2-6; 7 bases match TRBD2. Germline CDR1 is SGHRS and CDR2 is YFSETQ. V lost 0 bases and J lost 3; bases outside the gene matches: 0. CDR3 length: 15 amino acids. The CDR3: CASSLAGGGANVLTF. Here the CDR3 DNA reads TGCGCCAGCAGCTTGGCGGGAGGTGGGGCCAACGTCCTGACTTTC.

The chain has TRBV11-2 and TRBJ1-1; a possible D gene is TRBD1 (5 bases). In germline, CDR1 is SGHAT, CDR2 FQNNGV. Between the trimmed V and J ends, which lost 5 bases and 4 bases, there was a span of 20 bases. CDR3 length: 16 residues. The CDR3 DNA reads as TGTGCCAGCAGCGTCGTACGCGCCCCCGGGGGCACTGAAGCTTTCTTT. Translation gives CASSVVRAPGGTEAFF.

J is TRBJ2-1 and V is TRBV24-1, with TRBD2 identical over 8 bases. The J segment lost 16 bases and the V segment lost 5 bases, leaving 6 bases of the junction unmatched. CDR3 size: 11 residues. Germline CDR1 KGHDR, CDR2 SFDVKD. The CDR3 reads CATSGNSGNFF. Written as DNA, the CDR3 is TGTGCCACCAGTGGGAATAGCGGGAACTTCTTC.